Listed below are T cell receptor beta chains from one sample, sequenced in a study of blood T cells in healthy people across ages. Each CDR3 protein is one row after TCRdb ran MiXCR on the 5' RACE reads. The sample carries roughly 900,000 distinct CDR3 sequences, 40% to 60% recorded once. Sequenced: blood. The receptors here all came from a man aged 30 to 39 in good health. CDR3s include the opening cysteine and the closing phenylalanine or tryptophan.

v_call | cdr3_aa
TRBV12-3/TRBV12-4 | CASRTWGQETQYF
TRBV6-6 | CASSYSDLDRETQYF
TRBV4-1 | CASSQVGMSYEQYF
TRBV7-2 | CASSSGSRGRETQYF
TRBV21-1 | CASSSSPREKLFF
TRBV20-1 | CSARDPQGDYGYTF
TRBV3-1 | CASSPTGWEQYF
TRBV29-1 | CSADSMNTEAFF
TRBV6-5 | CANSYSNIYNEQFF
TRBV29-1 | CSVRPGQASNEQFF